This TCR beta chain is drawn from a study of control samples from healthy donors and cancer patients (dated by TCRdb to about 2020). As regards this clone: The antigen it recognizes is unknown. No base quality values were provided; no much bigger clone lies one nucleotide off.

CDR1 SGHTA and CDR2 FQGNSA are derived from the germline V gene. From cysteine to phenylalanine, the CDR3 is 13 amino acids long. Of all the DNA, just the CDR3 is kept, 39 bases in frame from base 1. V and J lose 5 bases and 1 base, and a span of 5 bases separates them. The library was generated by the immunoSEQ multiplex PCR assay. TCRdb stores this immuneACCESS table with in-frame sequences only. Part of the clones is absent; in the studies checked, under half of the shortfall reflects unresolved V genes, and no reason is known for the rest. The sample yields fewer than 200,000 clones; around 93% were counted once. The ten top clones hold roughly 4.3% of the sample.

This clonotype was obtained from a woman between 55 and 75 years old in good health. Rearrangement joined TRBV7-2 to TRBJ2-2; no D gene can be assigned with confidence. The sample taken for sequencing was blood. The sequence in DNA is TGTGCCAGCAGCCGGAGGAACACCGGGGAGCTGTTTTTT. It codes for CASSRRNTGELFF.